Listed here is a single T cell receptor beta chain. TCRdb reprocessed the RT-PCR reads with MiXCR, giving one entry per CDR3 protein. The sample holds approximately 430,000 distinct CDR3 sequences, under 20% seen once. This CDR3 has 16 amino acids. The V gene end was trimmed by 1 base and the J gene end by 7 bases; junction bases not matched to a gene: 9. The germline V gene encodes CDR1 SGHTA and CDR2 FQGNSA. This entry is derived from a study of patients and donors after allogeneic stem cell transplantation. This clonotype was obtained from a human donor who was either an allogeneic HSCT recipient or a stem cell or donor lymphocyte infusion donor (not recorded which). It is not recorded whose cells these are; they may come from a transplant donor. Sequencing input: blood, either unsorted or a sorted T cell fraction (not recorded which). This chain connects TRBV7-2 to TRBJ2-2; 7 nucleotides align to TRBD1. CDR3 nucleotide sequence: TGTGCCAGCAGCTTAGTGGGACAGTCTCCCGACGGGGAGCTGTTTTTT. This gives the protein CASSLVGQSPDGELFF.